This is a list of T cell receptor beta chains from one sample in a study of neurological immune-mediated disorders. MiXCR was run by TCRdb on the 5' RACE reads, yielding one entry per CDR3 protein. Of 15,000 to 20,000 distinct CDR3 sequences detected, approximately 12% appear once; the ten largest clones hold approximately 28%. The sequencing input was CD8+ T cells from blood. These receptors came from a woman aged 50 to 65 in good health. The CDR3 runs from the conserved cysteine through the conserved F or W. The D gene is left open where the match is weak. The size field is filled for only some rows; it gives once, few, many or a size class.

clone size	V gene	J gene	D gene	CDR3 DNA	CDR3 protein
NA	TRBV14	TRBJ1-1	NA	TGTGCCAGCAGCCAAGTCCAGGGCACTGAAGCTTTCTTT	CASSQVQGTEAFF
many	TRBV20-1	TRBJ2-1	NA	TGCAGTGCTAATTCTCCCGAGAGCTCCTACAATGAGCAGTTCTTC	CSANSPESSYNEQFF
NA	TRBV11-2	TRBJ2-3	NA	TGTGCCAGCAGCTTTTATTTGCCAGGGGGGACGCAGTATTTT	CASSFYLPGGTQYF
many	TRBV4-3	TRBJ1-6	NA	TGCGCCAGCAGCCAAGTGGTAGCTCAGCAAAATTCACCCCTCCACTTT	CASSQVVAQQNSPLHF
many	TRBV7-9	TRBJ2-7	NA	TGTGCCAGCAGCTTTCCCGGACAACTTTTTTCCTACGAGCAGTACTTC	CASSFPGQLFSYEQYF
NA	TRBV5-1	TRBJ2-7	NA	TGCGCCAGCAGCGCGAGGGCGGGGACTCGGGCCGACGAGCAGTACTTC	CASSARAGTRADEQYF
many	TRBV15	TRBJ2-1	TRBD1	TGTGCCACCAGCAGAGTGGGGACAGCCTACAATGAGCAGTTCTTC	CATSRVGTAYNEQFF
many	TRBV7-9	TRBJ2-3	TRBD2	TGTGCCAGCAGCTCGCGAGGGACTAGCGGAAAGGGCCGGGCAGATACGCAGTATTTT	CASSSRGTSGKGRADTQYF
many	TRBV19	TRBJ1-6	NA	TGTGCCAGCGTGGCGGGACGGGGGAGCTCCTATAATTCACCCCTCCACTTT	CASVAGRGSSYNSPLHF
many	TRBV7-9	TRBJ2-1	NA	TGTGCCAGCAGCTTAGTTTCTACAGGGCTCCATGAGCAGTTCTTC	CASSLVSTGLHEQFF
many	TRBV6-1	TRBJ1-1	NA	TGTGCCAGCAGTGATTTCAGGGGCACTGAAGCTTTCTTT	CASSDFRGTEAFF
many	TRBV2	TRBJ2-1	NA	TGTGCCAGCTCTAACGTGTACAGGGAAATTGCCTACAATGAGCAGTTCTTC	CASSNVYREIAYNEQFF
many	TRBV6-6	TRBJ1-5	NA	TGTGCCAGCAGTGGTACGGGGAGAGGGGCTGACCAGCCCCAGCATTTT	CASSGTGRGADQPQHF
many	TRBV6-5	TRBJ2-2	NA	TGTGCCAGCAGTTATATGGTGACCGGGGAGCTGTTTTTT	CASSYMVTGELFF
many	TRBV5-1	TRBJ2-7	TRBD1	TGCGCCAGCAGCCGAGGGGACAGGGGATACTCCTACGAGCAGTACTTC	CASSRGDRGYSYEQYF
NA	TRBV5-8	TRBJ2-3	NA	TGTGCCAGCAGCCCTCCCGGGGCGCGGGGAGATACGCAGTATTTT	CASSPPGARGDTQYF
many	TRBV13	TRBJ2-4	NA	TGTGCCAGCAGCCTACAGGGAGCCTTGGGCAAAAACATTCAGTACTTC	CASSLQGALGKNIQYF
many	TRBV5-1	TRBJ2-1	NA	TGCGCCAGCAGGATACAGTCGAGCTCCTACAATGAGCAGTTCTTC	CASRIQSSSYNEQFF
NA	TRBV3-1	TRBJ2-7	NA	TGTGCCAGCAGCCAGCGGGACCCAACCTACGAGCAGTACTTC	CASSQRDPTYEQYF
many	TRBV5-8	TRBJ2-7	NA	TGTGCCAGCAGCCTACGGACTAAGTACGAGCAGTACTTC	CASSLRTKYEQYF
many	TRBV27	TRBJ2-1	NA	TGTGCCAGCAGTCCGACGTTTGGGGGGAACAATGAGCAGTTCTTC	CASSPTFGGNNEQFF
many	TRBV4-1	TRBJ1-6	NA	TGCGCCAGCAGCCAAGTTAGACAGGCGGCTAATTCACCCCTCCACTTT	CASSQVRQAANSPLHF
many	TRBV18	TRBJ1-2	NA	TGTGCCAGCTCACCACAGGGAGGCCCCCTTAACTATGGCTACACCTTC	CASSPQGGPLNYGYTF
NA	TRBV18	TRBJ2-1	NA	TGTGCCAGCTCACCAATCGCACGGGGGCCAAACAATGAGCAGTTCTTC	CASSPIARGPNNEQFF
medium-sized	TRBV5-5	TRBJ2-7	NA	TGTGCCAGCAGCTTGAGCCGTATTAGCTCCTACGAGCAGTACTTC	CASSLSRISSYEQYF
many	TRBV7-8	TRBJ2-1	NA	TGTGCCAGCAGCTTAAAGGGGAGAGGCAGGGTGGATAGAAATGAGCAGTTCTTC	CASSLKGRGRVDRNEQFF
many	TRBV18	TRBJ2-6	NA	TGTGCCAGCTCACCCGGACAGAAACTACTCGAGGACAACGTCCTGACTTTC	CASSPGQKLLEDNVLTF
many	TRBV2	TRBJ1-1	NA	TGTGCCAGCCACTACACTGAAGCTTTCTTT	CASHYTEAFF
many	TRBV5-1	TRBJ1-1	NA	TGCGCCAGCAGCTTGGGTCTGATGAACACTGAAGCTTTCTTT	CASSLGLMNTEAFF
medium-sized	TRBV5-1	TRBJ2-7	TRBD2	TGCGCCAGCAGCTTAGCGGGGGGGACCTACGAGCAGTACTTC	CASSLAGGTYEQYF
NA	TRBV12-3/TRBV12-4	TRBJ2-2	NA	TGTGCCAGCAGTTTAGAGTCCCTTAGTGGGCCCGGGGAGCTGTTTTTT	CASSLESLSGPGELFF
many	TRBV29-1	TRBJ2-7	NA	TGCAGCGCTGAGGACGGAACGTTCTCCTACGAGCAGTACTTC	CSAEDGTFSYEQYF
many	TRBV3-1	TRBJ2-1	TRBD1	TGTGCCAGCAGCCCAAGGACAGGGCCAAACAATGAGCAGTTCTTC	CASSPRTGPNNEQFF
many	TRBV20-1	TRBJ2-6	TRBD1	TGCAGTGCTTCACGAACAGGGGGCGATATTTCTGGGGCCAACGTCCTGACTTTC	CSASRTGGDISGANVLTF
many	TRBV5-1	TRBJ2-7	NA	TGCGCCAGCAGCGGCCATATCGGGAGCTCCTACGAGCAGTACTTC	CASSGHIGSSYEQYF
many	TRBV7-2	TRBJ2-7	NA	TGTGCCAGCACCTCCGGGATTGTGCCTTACGAGCAGTACTTC	CASTSGIVPYEQYF
many	TRBV2	TRBJ2-1	NA	TGTGCCAGCAGTCCACCGGGACACCTACCGTACAATGAGCAGTTCTTC	CASSPPGHLPYNEQFF
many	TRBV30	TRBJ2-1	NA	TGTGCCTGCCAGACTAGTACCTACAATGAGCAGTTCTTC	CACQTSTYNEQFF
NA	TRBV3-1	TRBJ2-5	NA	TGTGCCAGTTCCCGGGGGAGCCTCCAAGAGACCCAGTACTTC	CASSRGSLQETQYF
many	TRBV6-5	TRBJ2-7	NA	TGTGCCAGCAGTTACGGAGATGAGCAGTACTTC	CASSYGDEQYF
NA	TRBV7-6	TRBJ2-3	TRBD2	TGTGCCAGCAGCCAGGGGACTAGCGGGGGTACAGATACGCAGTATTTT	CASSQGTSGGTDTQYF
many	TRBV10-3	TRBJ2-7	TRBD1	TGTGCCATACTGGACAGGGTGAAGGACGAGCAGTACTTC	CAILDRVKDEQYF
many	TRBV14	TRBJ1-1	NA	TGTGCCAGCAGCCAAGGGACGACTGAAGCTTTCTTT	CASSQGTTEAFF
many	TRBV7-3	TRBJ2-2	TRBD1	TGTGCCAGCAGTTACGGGACAGGGGGTCCCGGGGAGCTGTTTTTT	CASSYGTGGPGELFF
many	TRBV20-1	TRBJ1-1	NA	TGCAGTGCTCAACAGGGATCTGAAGCTTTCTTT	CSAQQGSEAFF
NA	TRBV2	TRBJ2-3	NA	TGTGCCAGCAGGGGTCCCATCACAGATACGCAGTATTTT	CASRGPITDTQYF
many	TRBV4-1	TRBJ1-5	TRBD1	TGCGCCAGCAGCCAAGTCAGGGGGTCTGAACAGCCCCAGCATTTT	CASSQVRGSEQPQHF